This TCR beta chain originates from a study of beta chain features in type 1 diabetes (dated by TCRdb to the late 2010s). A note on the overall study: Mean age, gender distribution, total cell number and subset yield did not differ between patients and healthy donors. A total of 100 million to 140 million sorted cells were examined across all samples, and the number of cells per subset was strongly correlated with RNA yield. The study compared TCRB repertoires of sorted circulating CD4+ T cell subsets between recently diagnosed type 1 diabetes patients and matched healthy donors. Naive and central memory subsets were obtained from all 28 donors, but regulatory and stem cell-like memory subsets were isolated from only 8 patients and roughly 8 healthy donors. General findings and caveats noted by the study authors: Because small numbers of individuals were included in the HLA sub-analyses, any influence of HLA type on TCRB rearrangement was left unresolved. PCR might favor shorter templates, but patient and control samples were amplified and corrected together, so any skew would affect both groups equally. At VDJ recombination sites, type 1 diabetes patients had fewer insertions and more deleted nucleotides, which implies abnormalities in thymic rearrangement. In all four CD4+ subsets, TCRB CDR3 length was moderately but significantly shorter in type 1 diabetes patients. Because cDNA was sequenced instead of genomic DNA, highly expressing activated cells could be over-represented, though the groups showed no difference in activation or CD3 levels. Naive, central memory and regulatory TCRB repertoires appeared more similar among patients than among healthy donors.

Taken from cysteine to phenylalanine, the CDR3 has 13 residues. Here the CDR3 DNA is all that survives: 39 bases in frame from base 1. The junction carries 9 bases between V and J, which are trimmed by 2 bases and 5 bases respectively. CDR1 MNHEY and CDR2 SVGAGI were looked up in the germline V gene. The High Capacity cDNA Reverse Transcription Kit was used to reverse transcribe all of the isolated RNA, meaning that expressed TCRB transcripts were what got sequenced. Deep immunoSEQ sequencing was applied to naive, central memory and regulatory T cell samples, giving an average of roughly 3.5 million total reads per sample. Sorted cells were lysed in RLT buffer and RNA was extracted with DNase-treated RNeasy Micro or Mini kits, depending on cell number. Each cell subset was processed on its own to prevent cross-contamination, while patient and healthy donor samples were processed together. TCRB sequences were amplified from cDNA with the immunoSEQ multiplex PCR, producing 87-bp fragments spanning the CDR3 region. Sequencing of the amplicons was performed on the Illumina HiSeq platform. The authors' pipeline ran thus. Synthetic template baselines were used to correct PCR bias computationally, reads within Hamming distance 2 were collapsed together, and singletons that could not be merged were discarded. Reads were aligned to IMGT to assign V, D and J genes, CDR3 length, and insertions or deletions at six rearrangement sites. Within each subset, clonotype counts were normalized to the number of sorted cells before true diversity and Gini coefficients were calculated with the tcR R package. The overlap coefficient, calculated on TCRB nucleotide sequences, was used to measure repertoire sharing. As stored in TCRdb, this immuneACCESS dataset retains in-frame rearrangements with V and J assigned. A fraction of the clones does not appear; measured against another copy, unresolved V genes explain less than half of the discrepancy, and the remainder lacks a known reason. Clone size and the V and J calls come from that table; the DNA yielded D and trimming. Across this sample there are 150,000 to 190,000 clones, with about a tenth seen only once. 0.4% to 0.55% of the sample rests with the top ten.

Each donor gave one peripheral blood draw, averaging roughly 120 mL, which was collected into heparinised tubes. A BD FACSAria II and a panel including CD45RO, CCR7, CD25, CD127, CD95 and CD27 were used to sort naive, central memory, regulatory and stem cell-like memory CD4+ T cells. All sorted populations exceeded 98% purity. PBMCs were isolated immediately by Lymphoprep density gradient centrifugation and stained directly without culture. So that batch effects would be minimized, each experiment stained and sorted samples in pairs, pairing one healthy donor with one patient. There are a few counts of this clone. Its antigen has not been determined. Qualities for individual bases were not recorded, and no much larger clone is one base off.

This receptor was taken from a man aged 25-45 years with type 1 diabetes. Source material: central memory CD4+ T cells from blood. The rearrangement combines TRBV6-5 with TRBJ1-1, with an unclear D gene assignment. The CDR3 corresponds to CASSYKARTEAFF. In nucleotides, the sequence is TGTGCCAGCAGTTACAAGGCCAGGACTGAAGCTTTCTTT.